The next 12 T cell receptor beta chains were all read from a single sample in a study of CD8 T cell repertoires and HIV-1 epitope variants. Assay used: immunoSEQ multiplex PCR; TCRdb lists only in-frame clones, some missing. The sample holds about 95,000 clones, approximately 70% seen once. The sample taken for sequencing was uncultured baseline CD8+ T cells from peripheral blood mononuclear cells (PBMCs). The receptors here all came from a male donor with HIV.

This clone showed up just a few times. The chain carries TRBV28 and TRBJ1-6; D call uncertain. V gave up 7 bases and J gave up 3 bases, with 10 bases separating them. The CDR3 covers 14 residues. From germline, CDR1 is MDHEN and CDR2 SYDVKM. CDR3 DNA sequence: TGTGCCAGCACCTCAGTGAGCTATAATTCACCCCTCCACTTT. This encodes CASTSVSYNSPLHF.

The rearrangement joins TRBV30 to TRBJ1-3; unclear D gene. Germline V gene lookup returns CDR1 GTSNPN and CDR2 SVGIG (reference sequence). The CDR3 extends over 15 amino acids. With 4 bases removed from V and 0 bases from J, the gap between germline ends came to 13 bases. The CDR3: CAWNPLAASGNTIYF. CDR3 in DNA: TGTGCCTGGAACCCCCTGGCGGCCTCTGGAAACACCATATATTTT.

Only a few counts were recorded for this clone. This rearrangement joins TRBV11-2 to TRBJ1-1; TRBD1 matches at 8 bases. The CDR3 spans 14 residues. Losses at the gene ends were 1 base for V and 6 bases for J; bases not matched to a gene: 4. Germline V lookup: CDR1 SGHAT, CDR2 FQNNGV. The CDR3 protein is CASSLGTGTSEAFF. The CDR3 DNA follows: TGTGCCAGCAGCTTAGGGACAGGGACTTCTGAAGCTTTCTTT.

The V and J genes are TRBV9 and TRBJ2-3; 10 bases are a match to TRBD2. V lost 0 bases and J lost 1; bases outside the gene matches: 8. Germline V lookup: CDR1 SGDLS, CDR2 YYNGEE. The CDR3 has 18 residues. The CDR3 protein is CASSVGRLAGVRTDTQYF. CDR3 DNA: TGTGCCAGCAGCGTAGGAAGGCTAGCGGGGGTCCGCACAGATACGCAGTATTTT.

The chain carries TRBV5-6 and TRBJ1-1; no clear D. Germline V lookup: CDR1 SGHDT, CDR2 YYEEEE. V lost 4 bases, J lost 8 bases, and 9 bases lay in between. The CDR3 spans 11 residues. The CDR3 region has the DNA TGTGCCAGCAGCGACTCAGAAGAAGCTTTCTTT. Translating gives CASSDSEEAFF.

The V and J genes are TRBV15 and TRBJ2-5, with D perhaps matching TRBD1 or TRBD2 (6 bases each). CDR1 and CDR2 (germline): LNHNV, YYDKDF (reference sequence). The CDR3 spans 17 residues. The germline V and J ends were trimmed by 1 base and 1 base, with 16 bases remaining between them. CDR3 DNA: TGTGCCACCAGCAGAGCCGAGAACAGGGAGGTCCAAGAGACCCAGTACTTC. Amino acids: CATSRAENREVQETQYF.

The genes are TRBV19 and TRBJ2-3, with 7 bases aligning to TRBD2. The CDR3 is 15 amino acids. The V gene's germline CDR1 is LNHDA and CDR2 SQIVND (reference sequence). J was trimmed by 1 base and V by 2 bases; bases with no gene match: 3. Here the CDR3 reads CASSIRLAGTDTQYF. In DNA form, the CDR3 reads TGTGCCAGTAGTATAAGGCTAGCGGGCACAGATACGCAGTATTTT.

The CDR3 sequence is CASSLVGPNQPQHF. In nucleotides, the CDR3 is TGTGCCAGCAGCTTAGTAGGTCCCAATCAGCCCCAGCATTTT. This chain connects TRBV7-2 to TRBJ1-5, with D uncertain. V was shortened by 1 base and J by 3 bases, with 7 bases between the two germline ends. The CDR3 sequence is 14 residues long. From germline, CDR1 is SGHTA and CDR2 FQGNSA.

The V and J genes are TRBV28 and TRBJ2-3; D gene unclear. The CDR3 has 15 amino acids. Trimming removed 5 bases from V and 1 base from J, with 13 bases in between. CDR1 is MDHEN and CDR2 is SYDVKM in the germline V gene. The CDR3 protein is CASSRTVKGTDTQYF. The CDR3 DNA sequence: TGTGCCAGCAGTCGAACAGTGAAAGGCACAGATACGCAGTATTTT.

The chain is built from TRBV5-5 and TRBJ2-5, with a tentative D call TRBD1 (6 bases). Trimming cost V 3 bases and J 5 bases, with 14 bases left between them. Germline loops: CDR1 SGHKS, CDR2 YYEKEE (reference sequence). The CDR3 spans 14 residues. The CDR3 DNA sequence: TGTGCCAGCAGCTATAGACAGGCAGTGGAGACCCAGTACTTC. It is translated as CASSYRQAVETQYF. Based on the CDR3 plus reference TRBV5-5 and TRBJ2-5, the full variable domain is DAGVTQSPTHLIKTRGQQVTLRCSPISGHKSVSWYQQVLGQGPQFIFQYYEKEERGRGNFPDRFSARQFPNYSSELNVNALLLGDSALYLCASSYRQAVETQYFGPGTRLLVL.

This chain links TRBV6-5 with TRBJ1-3; a possible D gene is TRBD1 (6 bases). Germline V CDR1 and CDR2: MNHEY, SVGAGI. V was cut by 5 bases and J by 0 bases, with 11 bases left in between. The CDR3 length is 15 residues. CDR3 sequence reads: CASSRGQISGNTIYF. The CDR3 nucleotides are TGTGCCAGCAGTCGAGGACAGATCTCTGGAAACACCATATATTTT.

This clone was picked up one time. The V gene is TRBV7-9, the J gene TRBJ2-5; a possible D gene is TRBD1 (5 bases). With 0 bases removed from V and 4 bases from J, the gap between germline ends came to 12 bases. This CDR3 region has 15 residues. Germline V gene data show CDR1 as SEHNR and CDR2 as FQNEAQ (reference sequence). The CDR3 bases are TGTGCCAGCAGCTTAGCGGTAGGGGCGACAGAGACCCAGTACTTC. Protein: CASSLAVGATETQYF.